The rows below give T cell receptor beta chains drawn from one sample of a study of cytomegalovirus exposure and HLA in healthy donors. The repertoire was sequenced with immunoSEQ multiplex PCR; TCRdb's copy has only in-frame clones and lacks some. The sample has about 120,000 clones, 75% seen once. Material for sequencing was PBMCs. All receptors derive from a woman in her forties in good health and CMV-seropositive. The CDR3 runs from the conserved cysteine through the conserved F or W. The order of the fields is V gene, J gene, CDR3 protein.

V: TRBV20-1
J: TRBJ2-7
CDR3: CSSTRGDEQYF

V: TRBV6-5
J: TRBJ1-1
CDR3: CASSYSTGYTEAFF

V: TRBV19
J: TRBJ1-5
CDR3: CASSIDRGYNQPQHF

V: TRBV4-3
J: TRBJ1-5
CDR3: CASSQFYRAHQPQHF

V: TRBV10-3
J: TRBJ2-1
CDR3: CAISAREGSSHEQFF

V: TRBV5-1
J: TRBJ2-5
CDR3: CASSLEGRRYQETQYF

V: TRBV6-5
J: TRBJ1-1
CDR3: CASSLSVGGTEAFF

V: TRBV19
J: TRBJ1-1
CDR3: CASMQPGELGEAFF

V: TRBV5-6
J: TRBJ1-4
CDR3: CASSPTGQGIRSNEKLFF

V: TRBV7-7
J: TRBJ2-5
CDR3: CASSSGDQETQYF

V: TRBV18
J: TRBJ1-1
CDR3: CASSKDRWWTEAFF